Here is one TCR beta chain with its context. Its binding antigen is unknown. Base qualities are not provided; no much larger clone lies one nucleotide away. Library construction relied on the immunoSEQ multiplex PCR assay. The multiplex PCR relied on a mix of 60 forward primers for TCR Vbeta segments and 13 reverse primers for TCR Jbeta segments. The CDR3 region of rearranged TCR beta genes was amplified from genomic DNA by a multiplex PCR assay. Amplified TCR beta libraries were sequenced as 87-base-pair reads on the Illumina HiSeq System. The study's own analysis went as follows. A later analysis tallied roughly 78 million unique TCR beta chains across the 640 or so repertoires, and some 10 million of those chains were shared by two or more donors. Raw reads were error-corrected and collapsed into unique sequences with a nearest-neighbor algorithm that merged closely related sequences to remove PCR and sequencing errors. Alignment of CDR3 sequences to IMGT reference sequences was used to assign V, D and J gene segments. For a sequence to be retained, at least a six-nucleotide match to both a V gene segment and a J gene segment was required. Rearrangements were classified as productive when the CDR3 lacked stop codons and remained in frame with V and J, and all other rearrangements were classified as non-productive. CDR3 was defined by IMGT convention, running from the second conserved V-encoded cysteine to the conserved J-encoded phenylalanine. The earlier analysis of 587 of the donors excluded sequences that lacked an unambiguous match to a single V gene segment. In an earlier analysis of approximately 590 of the donors, a V segment was called functional when productive rearrangements were above 56.7%, and segregating when the standard deviation between donors exceeded 5%. A statistical classification framework was developed to diagnose cytomegalovirus status using the catalog of TCR beta chain sequences. In a later analysis, V and J genes were assigned by comparing TCR nucleotide sequences against IMGT/GENE-DB human TR gene sequences. The TCRdist pipeline was used in a later analysis to assign CDR3 sequences and most-parsimonious VDJ recombination scenarios. A later analysis defined each TCR beta chain by its CDR3 amino acid sequence plus V-gene family, and excluded reads lacking a unique V-gene family. A later analysis removed 450 to 600 highly shared, low-generation-probability nucleotide sequences to deal with suspected cross-contamination and a sequencing artifact. For each public chain, a later analysis derived a clonal expansion index from normalized ranks of inferred template counts within each repertoire. In a later analysis, generation probabilities were computed using a VDJ recombination model fitted to out-of-frame rearrangements, and the results were checked against IGoR. In a later analysis, hypergeometric tests were used to score TCR-TCR, TCR-HLA and TCR-CMV co-occurrence, with a repertoire-size bias correction applied to TCR pairs. In a later analysis, false discovery rates were estimated by permuting HLA or CMV assignments 20 times. In a later analysis, co-occurring TCRs were grouped using DBSCAN, and TCRdist sequence similarity was added for clustering within HLA-allele-positive subsets. Repertoires with fewer than 30,000 or more than 120,000 public chains, plus five repertoires with anomalous nucleotide sharing, were excluded from co-occurrence clustering. This immuneACCESS table, as held by TCRdb, lists in-frame sequences with V and J called but not all clones. Of the missing ones, under half trace to an unresolved V gene in checked studies; the others have no known cause. V, J and clone size are those of that table, while D and trimming were read from the DNA. The sample table contains some 170,000 clones; only one count was recorded for just over 75% of them. Of the sample, roughly 0.99% falls within the top ten clones.

The CDR3 starts with the cysteine, ends with the phenylalanine, and has 14 residues. Just the 42-base CDR3 DNA is kept, in frame starting at base 1. CDR1 SGHTA and CDR2 FQGNSA are derived from the germline V gene. Trimming takes 5 bases from V and 2 bases from J, and the germline ends sit 10 bases apart. This specimen comes from a study of cytomegalovirus exposure and HLA in healthy donors (TCRdb year 2017). For context, the study as a whole: An earlier analysis of roughly 610 of the donors reported 250 to 350 Gb of sequence data and 95 million to 130 million unique TCR beta sequences obtained from 180 million or so T cells. An early release covering approximately 600 HLA-typed donors comprised 250 to 350 gigabases of sequencing data and tens of millions of unique TCR sequences. The genetic ancestry cluster associated with self-reported Caucasian donors included roughly four fifths of the roughly 400 genotyped donors. The study aimed to test whether signatures of past pathogen exposure could be identified by cataloging public T cell receptors. The study used immunosequencing to profile the T cell repertoires of approximately 650 subjects and linked those repertoires to cytomegalovirus serostatus. In addition to the first cohort of about 650 subjects, a separate validation cohort of 100 to 150 different subjects was used. To predict cytomegalovirus infection status, the study brought together high-throughput TCR immunosequencing, statistical association of individual TCRs with disease status, and machine learning. A later analysis re-examined previously published TCR beta repertoires from several hundred donors and added high-resolution HLA genotyping to investigate patterns of TCR occurrence. The later analysis used no new phenotypic data to find candidate immune exposures, relying instead on TCR beta sequences and their occurrence across donors. In an earlier analysis of a few hundred of the donors, high-throughput TCR beta sequencing was used to judge whether each TCR beta V gene segment behaved as functional or pseudogenic. Alongside the repertoire data, information on donor age, sex, ethnicity and CMV serostatus was compiled. A later genetic analysis took genome-wide SNP genotypes for about three fifths of the 666 donors and used that subset as a discovery cohort. All discovery cohort repertoires had been generated using a single sequencing platform. Class I and class II HLA loci were covered by the typing at four-digit resolution. Typing coverage differed by locus: A, B, C, DRB1 and DQB1 were typed in about 620-630 donors, DQA1 in 522, DPA1 in some 610, and DPB1 in 472. About five DR-DQ haplotypes were handled as single units for association and clustering, since linkage in the cohort was strong. Among some 400 genotyped donors of the cohort, an average of around 240,000 unique TCR beta nucleotide sequences was sequenced per donor, of which approximately 19% were non-productive.

General study outcomes and caveats: Linkage disequilibrium might explain the correlated functional status among segregating V segments, but an unknown experimental factor could not be excluded. A total of about 180 TCR beta chains were listed by the study as associated with cytomegalovirus. In a later analysis, most CMV-associated TCR beta chains were found to appear HLA-restricted, with HLA associations seemingly driven largely by CMV exposure. The authors suggested that the approach could potentially be generalized to other disease states and immunological phenotypes. Only TCR beta chains were sequenced in this cohort, and the absence of alpha or paired-chain data limited detectable features. Presence/absence analyses assumed roughly uniform sequencing depth across donors, an assumption that may not hold. Specific HLA alleles were associated with roughly 17,000 TCR beta sequences at a false discovery rate of 0.05 in a later analysis. An association between a missense DCLRE1C variant and V-gene and J-gene trimming of TCR beta chains was found in a later genetic analysis and replicated in an independent cohort. A further reported finding was that TCR beta sequences accurately predicted the HLA-A and HLA-B alleles for most subjects in the first cohort. Broadly in line with IMGT annotations, most TCR beta V segments showed up in productive rearrangements about 90% or about 30% of the time in an earlier analysis of several hundred of the donors. Across donors, most TCR sequences were observed very rarely, whereas some public TCRs were present in many individuals. A later genetic analysis reported fewer N-insertions in productive TCRs among donors in an Asian-associated ancestry cluster than the roughly 670-donor mean. In both the original and validation cohorts, the classifier was reported to diagnose cytomegalovirus status with high specificity and sensitivity. A later analysis reported that several top co-occurrence clusters appeared linked to parvovirus B19, influenza, CMV and Epstein-Barr virus. A few of the identified cytomegalovirus-associated TCR beta chains were confirmed in vitro to be specific for cytomegalovirus antigens. Because some donors lacked HLA typing at each locus, the association tests relied only on the typed subset. Assigning TCR associations to individual alleles was difficult when HLA alleles, especially DR and DQ, strongly co-occurred. Because counts were too low, roughly 17 rarely observed V segments, including chromosome 9 orphons, were left out of the earlier analysis of approximately 580 of the donors. A later analysis found that TCR association rates varied across HLA loci, with DRB1 alleles showing the most associated TCRs and HLA-C alleles the fewest. A group of highly shared sequence variants was considered likely to be a technical artifact of the sequencing pipeline. In a later analysis, HLA-associated TCR beta chains were found to be more clonally expanded and to have lower generation probabilities than equally common non-associated chains. Some IMGT-functional V segments, including TRBV6-2 and TRBV6-3, could not be distinguished by the 87-base-pair reads and were therefore excluded. Immune exposure information for the cohort was limited to CMV serostatus.

In total, approximately 610 healthy bone marrow donors made up the cohort. At the time of sampling, all cohort members were nominally healthy, though unrecorded immune exposures were likely present. The donor was CMV seronegative and was included in the group of a few hundred seronegative cohort members. A peripheral blood sample was collected from each donor, and TCR beta sequencing was performed on peripheral blood mononuclear cells. The Qiagen DNeasy Blood Extraction Kit was used to extract genomic DNA from the blood cell samples. The sequence came from a woman aged 40 to 55 in good health and CMV-seronegative. The receptor chain draws on TRBV7-2 and TRBJ1-5, with the identity of the D gene unclear. The sequenced sample consisted of PBMCs. For the CDR3, the sequence is CASSRLGGNQPQHF. The base sequence is TGTGCCAGCAGCCGTCTCGGTGGCAATCAGCCCCAGCATTTT.